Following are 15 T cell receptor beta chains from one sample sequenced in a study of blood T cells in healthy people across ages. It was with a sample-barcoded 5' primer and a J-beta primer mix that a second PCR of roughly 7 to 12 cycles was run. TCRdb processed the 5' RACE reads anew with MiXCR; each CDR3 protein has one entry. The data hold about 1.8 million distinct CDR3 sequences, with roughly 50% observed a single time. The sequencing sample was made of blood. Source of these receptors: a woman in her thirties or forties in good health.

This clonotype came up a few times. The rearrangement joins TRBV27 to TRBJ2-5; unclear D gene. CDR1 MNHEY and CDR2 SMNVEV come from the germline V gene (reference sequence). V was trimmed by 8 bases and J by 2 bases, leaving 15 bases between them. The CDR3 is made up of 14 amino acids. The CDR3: CASQQRAHQETQYF. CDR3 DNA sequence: TGTGCCAGCCAACAACGTGCGCATCAAGAGACCCAGTACTTC.

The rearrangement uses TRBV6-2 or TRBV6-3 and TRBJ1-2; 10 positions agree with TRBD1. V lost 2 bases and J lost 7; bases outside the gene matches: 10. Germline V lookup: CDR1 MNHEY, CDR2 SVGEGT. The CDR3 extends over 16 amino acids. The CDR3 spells CASSYDGQGVRRGYTF. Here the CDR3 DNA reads TGTGCCAGCAGTTACGATGGACAGGGGGTCCGACGTGGCTACACCTTC.

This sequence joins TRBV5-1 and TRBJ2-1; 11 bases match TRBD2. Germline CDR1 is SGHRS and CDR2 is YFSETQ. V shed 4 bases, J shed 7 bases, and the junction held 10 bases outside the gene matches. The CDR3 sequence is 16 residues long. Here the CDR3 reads CASSVQLAGDGNEQFF. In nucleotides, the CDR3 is TGCGCCAGCAGCGTTCAACTAGCGGGAGATGGTAATGAGCAGTTCTTC.

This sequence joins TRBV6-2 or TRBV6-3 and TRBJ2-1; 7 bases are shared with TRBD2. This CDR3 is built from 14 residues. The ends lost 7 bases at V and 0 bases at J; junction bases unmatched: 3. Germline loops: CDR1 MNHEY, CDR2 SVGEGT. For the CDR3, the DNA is TGTGCCAGCAAGGAGCGGGGCTCCTACAATGAGCAGTTCTTC. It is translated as CASKERGSYNEQFF.

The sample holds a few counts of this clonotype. CDR3 DNA: TGTGCCAGCAGTGCAGGGTTTGGAGGCTACACCTTC. Translating gives CASSAGFGGYTF. V and J are TRBV25-1 and TRBJ1-2; perhaps TRBD1 as D (5 bases). The CDR3 extends over 12 amino acids. The V end lost 4 bases, the J end lost 8 bases, and 11 bases lay between the germline ends. The V gene's germline CDR1 is MGHDK and CDR2 SYGVNS.

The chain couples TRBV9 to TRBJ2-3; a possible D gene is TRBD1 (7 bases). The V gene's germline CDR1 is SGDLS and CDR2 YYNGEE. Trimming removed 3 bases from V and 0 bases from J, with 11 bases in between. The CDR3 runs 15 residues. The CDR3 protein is CASSAGGRSTDTQYF. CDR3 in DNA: TGTGCCAGCAGCGCAGGGGGGAGGAGCACAGATACGCAGTATTTT.

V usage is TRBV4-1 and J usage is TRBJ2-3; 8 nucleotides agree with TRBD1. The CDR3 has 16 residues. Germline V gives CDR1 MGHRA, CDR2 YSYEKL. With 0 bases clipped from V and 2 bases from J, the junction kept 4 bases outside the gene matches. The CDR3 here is CASSQDPQGDTDTQYF. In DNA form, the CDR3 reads TGCGCCAGCAGCCAAGATCCACAGGGGGACACAGATACGCAGTATTTT.

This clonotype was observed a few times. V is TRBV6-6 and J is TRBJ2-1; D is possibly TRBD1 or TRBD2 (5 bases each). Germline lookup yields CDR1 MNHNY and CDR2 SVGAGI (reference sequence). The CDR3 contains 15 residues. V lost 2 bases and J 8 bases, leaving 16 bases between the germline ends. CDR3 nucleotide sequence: TGTGCCAGCAGTTACCCCGGGGCACAGTTGGATGAGCAGTTCTTC. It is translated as CASSYPGAQLDEQFF.

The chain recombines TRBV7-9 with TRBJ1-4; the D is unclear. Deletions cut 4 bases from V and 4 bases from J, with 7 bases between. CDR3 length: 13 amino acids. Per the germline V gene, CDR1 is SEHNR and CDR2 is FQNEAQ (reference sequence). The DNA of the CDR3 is TGTGCCAGCAGCTCCGACGTTAATGAAAAACTGTTTTTT. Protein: CASSSDVNEKLFF.

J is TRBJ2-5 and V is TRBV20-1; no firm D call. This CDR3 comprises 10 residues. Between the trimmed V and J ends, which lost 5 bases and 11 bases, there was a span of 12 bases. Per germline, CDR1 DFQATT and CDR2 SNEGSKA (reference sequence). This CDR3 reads CSASYNEQYF. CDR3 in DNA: TGCAGTGCTTCCTACAATGAGCAGTACTTC.

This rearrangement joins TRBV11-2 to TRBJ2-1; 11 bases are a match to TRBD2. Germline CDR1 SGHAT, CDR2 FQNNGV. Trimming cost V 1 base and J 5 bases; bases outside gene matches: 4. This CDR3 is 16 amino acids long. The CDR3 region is CASSLAPSGGNNEQFF. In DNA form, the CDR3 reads TGTGCCAGCAGCTTAGCCCCTAGCGGGGGGAACAATGAGCAGTTCTTC.

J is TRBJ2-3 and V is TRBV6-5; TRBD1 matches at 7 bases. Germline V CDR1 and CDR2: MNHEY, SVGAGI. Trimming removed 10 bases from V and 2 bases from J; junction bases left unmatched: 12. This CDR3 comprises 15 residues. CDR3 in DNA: TGTGCCATTAAGACAGGGAAAGATCTCACAGATACGCAGTATTTT. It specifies CAIKTGKDLTDTQYF.

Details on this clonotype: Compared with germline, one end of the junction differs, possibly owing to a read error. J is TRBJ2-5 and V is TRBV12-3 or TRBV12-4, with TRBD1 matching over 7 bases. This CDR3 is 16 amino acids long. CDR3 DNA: TGTGTCAGCAGTATTGATTGGGCCAGGGGGACGGAGACCCAGTACTTC. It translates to CVSSIDWARGTETQYF.

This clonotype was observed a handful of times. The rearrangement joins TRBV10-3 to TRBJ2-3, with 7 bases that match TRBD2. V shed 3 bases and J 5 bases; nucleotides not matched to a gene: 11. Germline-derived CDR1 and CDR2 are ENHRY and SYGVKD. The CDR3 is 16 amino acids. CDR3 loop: CAISDPREDGGDTQYF. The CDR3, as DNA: TGTGCCATCAGTGATCCCCGGGAGGATGGTGGAGATACGCAGTATTTT.

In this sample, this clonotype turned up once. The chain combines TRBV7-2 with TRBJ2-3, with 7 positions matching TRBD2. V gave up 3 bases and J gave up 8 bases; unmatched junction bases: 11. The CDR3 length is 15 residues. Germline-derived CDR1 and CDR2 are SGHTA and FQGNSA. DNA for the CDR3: TGTGCCAGCAGCTTTGGACTAGACAATAGGGGTACGCAGTATTTT. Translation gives CASSFGLDNRGTQYF. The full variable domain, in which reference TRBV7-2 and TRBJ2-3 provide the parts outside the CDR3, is GAGVSQSPSNKVTEKGKDVELRCDPISGHTALYWYRQSLGQGLEFLIYFQGNSAPDKSGLPSDRFSAERTGGSVSTLTIQRTQQEDSAVYLCASSFGLDNRGTQYFGPGTRLTVL.